The 17 T cell receptor beta chains below come from one sample, sequenced in a study of vaccination and CD4 T cells after COVID-19. An Oncomine TCR Beta short-read assay was used to sequence the DNA from cultured CD4+ T cells. TCRdb independently ran MiXCR on the PCR reads; one entry per CDR3 protein. The sample yields approximately 18,000 distinct CDR3 sequences, 53% seen once. Treatment given: roughly ten-day PBMC culture with coronavirus spike peptide pools or control peptides (ViraFEST assay). These TCRs are of unknown antigen specificity. Sequences were derived from CD4+ T cells from blood, cultured in vitro, sampled before SARS-CoV-2 vaccination. The receptors here all came from a human donor who had recovered from COVID-19.

The genes are TRBV20-1 and TRBJ2-7; TRBD2 matches 10 bases. V shed 7 bases and J 4 bases; nucleotides not matched to a gene: 4. The CDR3 is 12 amino acids. CDR1 is DFQATT and CDR2 is SNEGSKA in the germline V gene (reference sequence). CDR3 in DNA: TGCAGTGGAGGGACTAGCGTATACGAGCAGTACTTC. It translates to CSGGTSVYEQYF.

This clonotype was observed a few times. The J gene is TRBJ2-7, the V gene TRBV7-9; D not certain. V shed 1 base and J shed 2 bases, with 3 bases lying between them. Germline CDR1 is SEHNR and CDR2 is FQNEAQ (reference sequence). The CDR3 is made up of 12 amino acids. Here the CDR3 reads CASSLGTYEQYF. The DNA for the CDR3 is TGTGCCAGCAGCTTAGGGACCTACGAGCAGTACTTC.

This clonotype was seen a few times. V gene TRBV7-2 combines with J gene TRBJ1-1; D not resolved. Looked up from germline, CDR1 is SGHTA and CDR2 is FQGNSA. There are 13 residues in the CDR3. Deletions cut 2 bases from V and 10 bases from J, with 14 bases between. The CDR3 DNA sequence: TGTGCCAGCAGCTTAATGGGCCCTCGTTCAGCTTTCTTT. Translation gives CASSLMGPRSAFF.

V usage is TRBV6-1 and J usage is TRBJ2-7, with TRBD1 identical over 9 bases. CDR3 length: 14 amino acids. Trimming took 5 bases from V and 6 from J; bases not matched to a gene: 8. The germline gives CDR1 MNHNS, CDR2 SASEGT. CDR3 sequence reads: CASSKGQGLTEQYF. CDR3 sequence (DNA): TGTGCCAGCAGTAAGGGACAGGGCTTAACCGAGCAGTACTTC.

The J gene is TRBJ2-7, the V gene TRBV11-3; 8 bases fit TRBD1. Germline trimming cut 4 bases from V and 4 bases from J; bases unmatched to any gene: 9. The germline gives CDR1 SGHNT, CDR2 YENEEA. The length of the CDR3 is 15 residues. The CDR3 bases are TGTGCCAGCAGCTATGCCGGGACAGGTGCGTACGAGCAGTACTTC. Its protein is CASSYAGTGAYEQYF.

The rearrangement uses TRBV7-8 and TRBJ2-5, with D perhaps matching TRBD2 (6 bases). Trimming took off 5 bases at V and 1 base at J, with 11 bases between the two ends. CDR1 and CDR2 from the germline V gene are SGHVS and FQNEAQ. This CDR3 has 14 residues. The CDR3, as DNA: TGTGCCAGCAGCCCGGGACTGCCCCAAGAGACCCAGTACTTC. This codes for CASSPGLPQETQYF.

This clonotype was counted only a few times. The CDR3 bases are TGTGCCAGCAGTTTATCCCAGGGACTAACTCCGTATTCACCCCTCCACTTT. This encodes CASSLSQGLTPYSPLHF. V gene TRBV28 combines with J gene TRBJ1-6; perhaps TRBD1 as D (5 bases). Trimming cost V 1 base and J 8 bases, with 18 bases left between them. Germline CDR1 MDHEN, CDR2 SYDVKM. CDR3 length: 17 amino acids.

This clonotype was detected only once. This chain links TRBV30 with TRBJ1-5; tentatively, D is TRBD1 (5 bases). The CDR3 covers 13 residues. CDR1 is GTSNPN and CDR2 is SVGIG in the germline V gene (reference sequence). CDR3 in amino acids: CATSRDSNQPQHF. In DNA form, the CDR3 reads TGTGCTACGTCCCGGGACTCCAATCAGCCCCAGCATTTT.

This chain uses TRBV10-2 with TRBJ2-7; no clear D gene. Germline CDR1 reads WSHSY; CDR2 reads SAAADI. CDR3 length: 17 amino acids. V lost 7 bases and J 0 bases, leaving 22 bases between the germline ends. The DNA for the CDR3 is TGCGCCAGCACTCCTTTTTTGGGCGCAAAGAGCTCCTACGAGCAGTACTTC. It encodes CASTPFLGAKSSYEQYF.

This chain connects TRBV19 to TRBJ1-5; D might be TRBD1 (6 bases). The CDR3 spans 15 residues. The V gene's germline CDR1 is LNHDA and CDR2 SQIVND (reference sequence). V lost 6 bases and J 0 bases, leaving 12 bases between the germline ends. In nucleotides, the CDR3 is TGTGCCAGTAGAGACAGGCTCTATAGCAATCAGCCCCAGCATTTT. As protein: CASRDRLYSNQPQHF. Full variable domain (rest looked up from reference TRBV19 and TRBJ1-5): DGGITQSPKYLFRKEGQNVTLSCEQNLNHDAMYWYRQDPGQGLRLIYYSQIVNDFQKGDIAEGYSVSREKKESFPLTVTSAQKNPTAFYLCASRDRLYSNQPQHFGDGTRLSIL.

The CDR3 bases are TGTGCCAGTAGTACATACGGGCAGGGGGGAGAGACCCAGTACTTC. This gives the protein CASSTYGQGGETQYF. The chain combines TRBV19 with TRBJ2-5, with a weak D call TRBD1 (7 bases). There are 15 residues in the CDR3. Germline CDR1 reads LNHDA; CDR2 reads SQIVND (reference sequence). Trimming left V 4 bases short and J 4 bases short, with 16 bases between.

This clonotype was seen a handful of times. This sequence joins TRBV20-1 and TRBJ2-3; 13 bases fit TRBD2. The CDR3 loop spans 13 amino acids. Per germline, CDR1 DFQATT and CDR2 SNEGSKA (reference sequence). V was pared by 5 bases and J by 4 bases, with 0 bases of the junction left unmatched. The CDR3 region has the DNA TGCAGTGCTGGACTAGCGGGAGCAGATACGCAGTATTTT. Protein product: CSAGLAGADTQYF.

The CDR3 loop reads CAAGNPSTYEQYF. The CDR3 DNA is TGTGCCGCAGGGAACCCATCCACCTACGAGCAGTACTTC. The chain combines TRBV15 with TRBJ2-7, with a weak D call TRBD1 (5 bases). V lost 11 bases to trimming and J lost 2 bases, with 16 bases between them. Per germline, CDR1 LNHNV and CDR2 YYDKDF (reference sequence). The CDR3 has 13 amino acids.

The table lists this clonotype with a few counts. J is TRBJ2-7 and V is TRBV20-1; possible D gene TRBD2, 5 bases. The V gene lost 4 bases and the J gene lost 3 bases, with 16 bases spanning the gap. The CDR3 is 14 amino acids. The germline V gene has CDR1 DFQATT and CDR2 SNEGSKA (reference sequence). The CDR3, as DNA: TGCAGTGCTAATGGAGTCAGGAGGAGCTACGAGCAGTACTTC. This codes for CSANGVRRSYEQYF.

V gene TRBV20-1 combines with J gene TRBJ2-5; D perhaps matches TRBD2 (5 bases). V dropped 6 bases and J dropped 1 base, with 12 bases sitting between them. Germline V lookup: CDR1 DFQATT, CDR2 SNEGSKA (reference sequence). There are 13 residues in the CDR3. The CDR3 sequence is CSARPRGQETQYF. The CDR3 DNA follows: TGCAGTGCGAGACCCCGGGGCCAAGAGACCCAGTACTTC.

The chain is built from TRBV6-1 and TRBJ2-3, with 12 nucleotides matching TRBD1. The V and J ends lost 5 bases and 5 bases, in that order; junction bases with no gene match: 8. CDR3 length: 16 amino acids. Per the germline V gene, CDR1 is MNHNS and CDR2 is SASEGT. CDR3 nucleotide sequence: TGTGCCAGCAGTAGGGGACAGGGGGCGTTAGAAGATACGCAGTATTTT. It yields the protein CASSRGQGALEDTQYF.

The chain uses TRBV20-1 and TRBJ2-1; TRBD2 matches 14 bases. J was trimmed by 6 bases and V by 3 bases; bases with no gene match: 4. Germline V gene sequence: CDR1 DFQATT, CDR2 SNEGSKA (reference sequence). The CDR3 loop spans 15 amino acids. CDR3 bases: TGCAGTGCTAGCAGGACTAGCGGGGGGCTCAATGAGCAGTTCTTC. Its protein product is CSASRTSGGLNEQFF.